This is a list of T cell receptor beta chains from one sample in a study of blood T cell repertoires in COVID-19. Clones were sequenced by immunoSEQ multiplex PCR, and TCRdb holds only the in-frame ones, with some missing. This sample has roughly 230,000 clones, with roughly 89% found just once. The sample consisted of peripheral blood. These receptors were obtained from a woman in her sixties or seventies with COVID-19, enrolled during active disease. The conserved cysteine and the conserved F or W are not part of the CDR3 here.

j_call,v_call,cdr3_aa
TRBJ2-7,TRBV7-9,ASSLDPGFGSYEQY
TRBJ1-5,TRBV5-4,ASSLGTEEPQH
TRBJ1-2,TRBV5-1,ASSTGTDYGYT
TRBJ1-1,TRBV7-9,ASSLSRVDLRMNTEAF
TRBJ2-4,TRBV6-2/TRBV6-3,ASSPRQGRLAKNIQY
TRBJ2-2,TRBV11-3,ASSLDAPGWANTGELF
TRBJ2-7,TRBV6-5,ASSYFLVGGSYEQY
TRBJ1-1,TRBV21-1,ASSLIKMQGTSGGTEAF
TRBJ1-5,TRBV7-2,ASSLARGTAQH
TRBJ2-3,TRBV3-1/TRBV3-2,ASSQVADTQY
TRBJ1-2,TRBV6-5,ASRPGGRTYGYT
TRBJ1-1,TRBV3-1/TRBV3-2,ASSLAGTANTEAF